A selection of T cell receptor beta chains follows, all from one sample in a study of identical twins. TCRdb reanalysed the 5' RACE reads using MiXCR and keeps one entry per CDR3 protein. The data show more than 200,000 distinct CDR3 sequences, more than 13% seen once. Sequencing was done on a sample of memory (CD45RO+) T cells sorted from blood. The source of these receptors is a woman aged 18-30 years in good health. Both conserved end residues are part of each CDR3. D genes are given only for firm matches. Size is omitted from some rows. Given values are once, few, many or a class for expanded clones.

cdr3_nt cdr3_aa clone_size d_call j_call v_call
TGTGCCAGCAGGAGGACACCAACCTACAATGAGCAGTTCTTC CASRRTPTYNEQFF NA NA TRBJ2-1 TRBV6-2/TRBV6-3
TGTGCCAGCAGTAGGTGGACTAGCGGGTTATCCTACGAGCAGTACTTC CASSRWTSGLSYEQYF few TRBD2 TRBJ2-7 TRBV12-3/TRBV12-4
TGTGCCAGCACCGGGGACTCCCAAGAGACCCAGTACTTC CASTGDSQETQYF NA NA TRBJ2-5 TRBV2
TGTGCCAGCAGCCCATCCCAAGATACGCAGTATTTT CASSPSQDTQYF many NA TRBJ2-3 TRBV6-2/TRBV6-3
TGCGCCAGCAGCCCCGAAGGGACAGATACGCAGTATTTT CASSPEGTDTQYF few NA TRBJ2-3 TRBV5-1
TGCGCCAGCGCCTCCGGGACAGGGCATTTCGGTGAGCAGTTCTTC CASASGTGHFGEQFF few TRBD1 TRBJ2-1 TRBV5-1
TGTGCCAGCAGCTGGGCCAGGGAGGGAAACACCATATATTTT CASSWAREGNTIYF many NA TRBJ1-3 TRBV7-9
TGTGCCAGCAGTGTATCAGATGCCGGGGCAGATACGCAGTATTTT CASSVSDAGADTQYF few NA TRBJ2-3 TRBV6-1
TGCAGTGCTAGGTATCCCCACTCGGCCGACTACGCCGACCAGAAAGAGACCCAGTACTTC CSARYPHSADYADQKETQYF NA NA TRBJ2-5 TRBV20-1
TGTGCCAGCAGCCCCCCAGGACTGGCGGGAGCATACCAGTTCTTC CASSPPGLAGAYQFF NA TRBD2 TRBJ2-1 TRBV11-2
TGTGCCACAACCCGCGGGACAACCTACGAGCAGTACTTC CATTRGTTYEQYF few NA TRBJ2-7 TRBV7-3
TGTGCCATCAGTGAGCCCCAACAGGGACAAGAGACCCAGTACTTC CAISEPQQGQETQYF many NA TRBJ2-5 TRBV10-3
TGCGCCAGCAGCTCAGAAGCTAGCGGGAGAACAGATACGCAGTATTTT CASSSEASGRTDTQYF NA TRBD2 TRBJ2-3 TRBV4-3
TGTGCCAGCAGAAAGGACAGTTATAGCAATCAGCCCCAGCATTTT CASRKDSYSNQPQHF few NA TRBJ1-5 TRBV2
TGCAGCATCCTTCGGGAGTACGAGCAGTACTTC CSILREYEQYF many NA TRBJ2-7 TRBV29-1
TGTGCCAGCAGCCAAGATAGTAACGAGCAGTACTTC CASSQDSNEQYF many NA TRBJ2-7 TRBV4-2
TGTGCCAGCAGTTTAGTCCCTCCGGGCTGGAATGAGCAGTTCTTC CASSLVPPGWNEQFF NA NA TRBJ2-1 TRBV27
TGTGCTAGCAGCTTGGAACAGGGACTTGAGCAGTTCTTC CASSLEQGLEQFF many NA TRBJ2-1 TRBV7-7
TGTGCCAGCAGCCCTCGGAGGGCCGGAAACACCATATATTTT CASSPRRAGNTIYF NA NA TRBJ1-3 TRBV12-3/TRBV12-4
TGTGCCAGCAGCTTAGAGGGCGTAAACTCCTACGAGCAGTACTTC CASSLEGVNSYEQYF few NA TRBJ2-7 TRBV11-2
TGCAGTGCTAGAGATCGAGCAGGGTCGGATACGCAGTATTTT CSARDRAGSDTQYF NA NA TRBJ2-3 TRBV20-1
TGCAGTGCTAGTGTACCGGGACAGGGGAACACTGAAGCTTTCTTT CSASVPGQGNTEAFF few TRBD1 TRBJ1-1 TRBV20-1
TGCAGCGTTGAGCGGGGGGGCCGGGAGCTGTTTTTT CSVERGGRELFF few TRBD2 TRBJ2-2 TRBV29-1
TGTGCCAGCAGCCCGCCGATTAGCGGGAGTTCAGAGACCCAGTACTTC CASSPPISGSSETQYF NA TRBD2 TRBJ2-5 TRBV7-9
TGTGCCACCAGTCTTAGCGGGGGATACAATGAGCAGTTCTTC CATSLSGGYNEQFF few TRBD2 TRBJ2-1 TRBV24-1
TGTGCCAGCAGCACGCTAGCGGGAACTACCTACGAGCAGTACTTC CASSTLAGTTYEQYF few TRBD2 TRBJ2-7 TRBV7-2
TGTGCCAGCAGTTACTCTCCCGGGGAGCTGTTTTTT CASSYSPGELFF many NA TRBJ2-2 TRBV6-2/TRBV6-3
TGTGCCAGCAGTTTAACGCTCTCTGGGGCCAACGTCCTGACTTTC CASSLTLSGANVLTF few NA TRBJ2-6 TRBV6-5
TGCAGTGCTAAGCGGGGGATTCAAGAGACCCAGTACTTC CSAKRGIQETQYF few TRBD2 TRBJ2-5 TRBV20-1
TGTGCCATCAGGAACACAGATACGCAGTATTTT CAIRNTDTQYF many NA TRBJ2-3 TRBV10-3
TGTGCCAGTAGGCCGGGGACAGGGGATTCCGGGGAGCTGTTTTTT CASRPGTGDSGELFF many TRBD1 TRBJ2-2 TRBV12-3/TRBV12-4
TGTGCCAGCGGTCAGGGGGGACAGTACGAGCAGTACTTC CASGQGGQYEQYF few NA TRBJ2-7 TRBV9
TGTGCCAGCAGCTCCAGCGGCAGTAACTATGGCTACACCTTC CASSSSGSNYGYTF many NA TRBJ1-2 TRBV7-2
TGTGCCAGCAGTTACTCGATGGGGAATCGGCAGCCCCAGCATTTT CASSYSMGNRQPQHF many NA TRBJ1-5 TRBV6-5
TGTGCCAGCAGCGACAGGGTCGGCGGCTACACCTTC CASSDRVGGYTF NA TRBD1 TRBJ1-2 TRBV7-2
TGTGCCAGCAGCCCTGCGAACTCAGATACGCAGTATTTT CASSPANSDTQYF NA NA TRBJ2-3 TRBV6-1
TGCAGTGCTGGAGATACAGTGACGAACACTGAAGCTTTCTTT CSAGDTVTNTEAFF few NA TRBJ1-1 TRBV20-1
TGTGCCAGCAGCTACAGAGGAGCGGGAAGGCTTGTCGAGCAGTACTTC CASSYRGAGRLVEQYF NA TRBD2 TRBJ2-7 TRBV3-1
TGTGCCACCAGCCGGTCCCTGAGTGCTAACACCGGGGAGCTGTTTTTT CATSRSLSANTGELFF few NA TRBJ2-2 TRBV15
TGTGCCAGCAGCTTCGGGACTAGCAGAACTCTGTACAATGAGCAGTTCTTC CASSFGTSRTLYNEQFF few TRBD2 TRBJ2-1 TRBV7-2
TGCGCCAGCAGCCTCTTACAGGGGAACGGGGAGACCCAGTACTTC CASSLLQGNGETQYF NA TRBD1 TRBJ2-5 TRBV5-1
TGCAGCGCGATGGGGAGTGGAGGGTACTATGGCTACACCTTC CSAMGSGGYYGYTF NA NA TRBJ1-2 TRBV29-1
TGCGCCAGCAGCTACGACCCAGGGGGAACCTACGAGCAGTACTTC CASSYDPGGTYEQYF NA TRBD1 TRBJ2-7 TRBV5-1
TGTGCCAGCAGGGACCTCACAGATACGCAGTATTTT CASRDLTDTQYF NA NA TRBJ2-3 TRBV3-1
TGTGCCAGCAGCCTAGTGGGGTACGGCACAGATACGCAGTATTTT CASSLVGYGTDTQYF few NA TRBJ2-3 TRBV7-9
TGCGCCAGCAGCCTTTCAGGGCTCCTAGCGGGGGGGCACAATGAGCAGTTCTTC CASSLSGLLAGGHNEQFF few TRBD2 TRBJ2-1 TRBV5-1
TGCAGCGATATTAGCGGGAGTGCCGGGGAGCTGTTTTTT CSDISGSAGELFF many TRBD2 TRBJ2-2 TRBV29-1
TGTGCCAGCAGTGGGGTATGGACTGAAGCTTTCTTT CASSGVWTEAFF NA NA TRBJ1-1 TRBV6-1
TGTGCCAGCAGCCAAGATAACCGTAACTATGGCTACACCTTC CASSQDNRNYGYTF NA NA TRBJ1-2 TRBV3-1
TGCAGTGCTTACTCTAGGGCTAATGAAAAACTGTTTTTT CSAYSRANEKLFF NA NA TRBJ1-4 TRBV20-1
TGTGCCAGCAGCGTAACACCCCGGGACAGGACGGGCAATGAGCAGTTCTTC CASSVTPRDRTGNEQFF few TRBD1 TRBJ2-1 TRBV9
TGTGCCAGCAGCGTGATAGGGGAGGATGGCTACACCTTC CASSVIGEDGYTF NA NA TRBJ1-2 TRBV9
TGCGCCAGCAGCTTGGTTTTAGCCTCCTACAATGAGCAGTTCTTC CASSLVLASYNEQFF few NA TRBJ2-1 TRBV5-1
TGTGCCAGCAGCCCAGGGCAGGGGGCCGTTGAAGCTTTCTTT CASSPGQGAVEAFF NA TRBD1 TRBJ1-1 TRBV3-1
TGCAGTGCTTGCCGCGAGGTGGTGAACACTGAAGCTTTCTTT CSACREVVNTEAFF NA NA TRBJ1-1 TRBV20-1
TGTGCCATCAGAACCGGGACTAGCGGGAGTCTTGAGCAGTTCTTC CAIRTGTSGSLEQFF NA TRBD2 TRBJ2-1 TRBV10-3
TGTGCCAGCAGCTTGGAGGGACCACGGAGCCACTATGGCTACACCTTC CASSLEGPRSHYGYTF once NA TRBJ1-2 TRBV5-4